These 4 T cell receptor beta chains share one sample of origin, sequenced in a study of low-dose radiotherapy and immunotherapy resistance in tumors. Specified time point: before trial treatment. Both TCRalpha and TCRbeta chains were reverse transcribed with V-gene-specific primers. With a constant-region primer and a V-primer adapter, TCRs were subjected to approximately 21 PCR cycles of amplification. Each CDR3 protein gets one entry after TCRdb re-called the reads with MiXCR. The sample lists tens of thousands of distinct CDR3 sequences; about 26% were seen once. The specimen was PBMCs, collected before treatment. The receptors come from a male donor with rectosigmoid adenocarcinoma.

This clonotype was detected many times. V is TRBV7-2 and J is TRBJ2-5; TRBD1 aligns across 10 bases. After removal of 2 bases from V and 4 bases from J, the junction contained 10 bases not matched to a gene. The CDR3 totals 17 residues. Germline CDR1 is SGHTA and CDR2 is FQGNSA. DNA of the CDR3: TGTGCCAGCAGCTTAATGAGACAGGGGGCGCTTAGAGAGACCCAGTACTTC. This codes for CASSLMRQGALRETQYF.

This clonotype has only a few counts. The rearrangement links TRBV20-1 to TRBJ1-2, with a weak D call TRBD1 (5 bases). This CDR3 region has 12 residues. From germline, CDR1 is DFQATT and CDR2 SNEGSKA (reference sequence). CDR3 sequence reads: CRASGGGEGYTF. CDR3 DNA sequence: TGCAGGGCCAGCGGGGGGGGTGAGGGCTACACCTTC.

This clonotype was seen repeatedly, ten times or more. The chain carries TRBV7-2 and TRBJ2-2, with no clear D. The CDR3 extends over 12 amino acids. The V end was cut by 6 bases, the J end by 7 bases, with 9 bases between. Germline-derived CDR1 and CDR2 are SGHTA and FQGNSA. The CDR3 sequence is CASRSNGGELFF. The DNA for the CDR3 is TGTGCCAGCAGATCTAATGGCGGGGAGCTGTTTTTT.

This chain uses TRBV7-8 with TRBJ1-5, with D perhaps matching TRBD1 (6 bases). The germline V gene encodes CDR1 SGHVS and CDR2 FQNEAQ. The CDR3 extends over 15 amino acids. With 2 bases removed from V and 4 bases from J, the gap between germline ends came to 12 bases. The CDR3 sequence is CASSLTDSSNQPQHF. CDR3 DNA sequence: TGTGCCAGCAGCTTAACGGACAGTTCGAATCAGCCCCAGCATTTT.